These 16 T cell receptor beta chains originate from one sample sequenced in a study of blood T cell repertoires in COVID-19 (TCRdb year 2020). Libraries were prepared through the immunoSEQ multiplex PCR assay. The immuneACCESS repertoire file appears here via TCRdb, limited to in-frame rearrangements. These files lack a portion of the clones; in checked studies, under half of the deficit traces to unresolved V genes, and the cause of the others is not known. The sample data list roughly 16,000 clones, and approximately 90% of these were observed just once. The biggest ten clones account for roughly 49% of the sample. What was sequenced was peripheral blood. These receptor sequences come from a human donor in a cohort sampled during active COVID-19.

CDR3 nucleotides: TGTGCCAGCAGTTTGGCCTCAGGGGGCGGGGAGCAGTACTTC. As protein: CASSLASGGGEQYF. The J gene is TRBJ2-7, the V gene TRBV6-6; 8 bases fit TRBD1. CDR1 is MNHNY and CDR2 is SVGAGI in the germline V gene (reference sequence). The CDR3 is 14 amino acids. The V gene end was trimmed by 4 bases and the J gene end by 7 bases; junction bases not matched to a gene: 9.

The rearrangement links TRBV19 to TRBJ1-1, with no clear D. The V and J ends lost 7 bases and 1 base respectively, with 7 bases between them. The germline gives CDR1 LNHDA, CDR2 SQIVND (reference sequence). This CDR3 region has 12 residues. The chain's CDR3 is CASTIGNTEAFF. CDR3 in DNA: TGTGCCAGTACCATCGGGAACACTGAAGCTTTCTTT.

The chain is built from TRBV27 and TRBJ2-5, with 8 bases identical to TRBD1. Germline V gene lookup returns CDR1 MNHEY and CDR2 SMNVEV (reference sequence). The CDR3 totals 13 residues. Trimming removed 8 bases from V and 5 bases from J; junction bases left unmatched: 7. Written as DNA, the CDR3 is TGTGCCAGCGGATCAGGGGGCATGGAGACCCAGTACTTC. Encoded protein: CASGSGGMETQYF.

The J gene is TRBJ1-3, the V gene TRBV7-2; D gene ambiguous. V dropped 6 bases and J dropped 0 bases, with 6 bases sitting between them. Germline CDR1 reads SGHTA; CDR2 reads FQGNSA. The CDR3 sequence is 13 residues long. CDR3 bases: TGTGCCAGCAGGCAGGACTCTGGAAACACCATATATTTT. As protein: CASRQDSGNTIYF.

This clone is a singleton in its sample. J is TRBJ2-3 and V is TRBV27, with a tentative D call TRBD1 (6 bases). Trimming pared 2 bases from V and 1 base from J, leaving 7 bases between. This CDR3 is 14 amino acids long. CDR1 and CDR2 from the germline V gene are MNHEY and SMNVEV (reference sequence). The CDR3 loop reads CASSLTGRTDTQYF. CDR3 bases: TGTGCCAGCAGTTTAACAGGGCGCACAGATACGCAGTATTTT.

This clone was recorded once. This chain uses TRBV5-1 with TRBJ2-1; TRBD2 agrees at 8 bases. V gave up 5 bases and J gave up 7 bases; unmatched junction bases: 11. This CDR3 has 15 amino acids. The germline V gene encodes CDR1 SGHRS and CDR2 YFSETQ. The CDR3 sequence is CASSATGGPQNEQFF. The CDR3 region has the DNA TGCGCCAGCAGTGCCACGGGGGGGCCTCAAAATGAGCAGTTCTTC.

The chain uses TRBV27 and TRBJ1-5; 11 bases are a match to TRBD1. Trimming cost V 2 bases and J 6 bases; bases outside gene matches: 0. The CDR3 has 14 residues. Per the germline V gene, CDR1 is MNHEY and CDR2 is SMNVEV (reference sequence). The CDR3 loop reads CASSLGTGGQPQHF. The CDR3 bases are TGTGCCAGCAGTTTAGGGACAGGGGGTCAGCCCCAGCATTTT.

The J gene is TRBJ2-7, the V gene TRBV19; D call uncertain. V lost 3 bases and J 0 bases, leaving 12 bases between the germline ends. There are 15 residues in the CDR3. Per the germline V gene, CDR1 is LNHDA and CDR2 is SQIVND (reference sequence). CDR3 DNA: TGTGCCAGTAGTATTGGGCCAGCTGTCTCCTACGAGCAGTACTTC. It encodes CASSIGPAVSYEQYF.

The V and J genes are TRBV12-3 or TRBV12-4 and TRBJ1-1, with 9 bases that match TRBD1. The CDR3 is 12 residues long. CDR3: CASRDRVFSAFF. CDR3 in DNA: TGTGCGTCAAGGGACAGGGTCTTTTCGGCTTTCTTT.

Sample share makes this clone large. Written as DNA, the CDR3 is TGTGCCACCAGCGGCCTAGCGGGGGAGGAGCAGTACTTC. Translation gives CATSGLAGEEQYF. The chain couples TRBV15 to TRBJ2-7; 10 bases agree with TRBD2. The CDR3 contains 13 residues. Trimming removed 5 bases from V and 7 bases from J; junction bases left unmatched: 5. Germline V gene lookup returns CDR1 LNHNV and CDR2 YYDKDF (reference sequence).

This chain joins TRBV6-5 and TRBJ2-5; 7 bases line up with TRBD2. This CDR3 region has 14 residues. Germline loops: CDR1 MNHEY, CDR2 SVGAGI. The junction had 4 bases not matched to a gene; V was cut back by 4 bases and J by 2 bases. The CDR3 DNA sequence: TGTGCCAGCAGTTCGGGGACTAATCAAGAGACCCAGTACTTC. It is translated as CASSSGTNQETQYF.

V and J are TRBV4-3 and TRBJ1-1; no reliable D call. Germline assignment: CDR1 LGHNA and CDR2 YSLEER. This CDR3 has 17 amino acids. Between the trimmed V and J ends, which lost 0 bases and 6 bases, there was a span of 20 bases. In DNA form, the CDR3 reads TGCGCCAGCAGCCAAGAGGTATTGGGAGGGAGAACGGCTGAAGCTTTCTTT. Translation gives CASSQEVLGGRTAEAFF.

The chain recombines TRBV5-1 with TRBJ1-2; D unclear. The V end was cut by 2 bases, the J end by 8 bases, with 7 bases between. The CDR3 consists of 11 residues. Germline V gene lookup returns CDR1 SGHRS and CDR2 YFSETQ. CDR3: CASSLGGGYTF. The CDR3 DNA sequence: TGCGCCAGCAGCTTAGGAGGCGGCTACACCTTC.

This clone was detected only a few times. The chain joins TRBV10-1 to TRBJ2-3, with 8 bases aligning to TRBD2. Germline lookup yields CDR1 WNHNN and CDR2 SYGVQD (reference sequence). With V trimmed by 4 bases and J by 5 bases, 5 bases remained unmatched. This CDR3 is built from 14 residues. The CDR3 DNA reads as TGCGCCAGCAGTGGGCTAGCGGGTGTAGATACGCAGTATTTT. Amino acid sequence: CASSGLAGVDTQYF.

The chain recombines TRBV6-2 or TRBV6-3 with TRBJ2-7; 8 positions match TRBD1. Per the germline V gene, CDR1 is MNHEY and CDR2 is SVGEGT. V lost 4 bases, J lost 2 bases, and 7 bases stayed unmatched. The CDR3 spans 15 residues. This chain's CDR3 is CASSSWTGSTYEQYF. Here the CDR3 DNA reads TGTGCCAGCAGTTCGTGGACAGGGTCAACCTACGAGCAGTACTTC.

V usage is TRBV7-9 and J usage is TRBJ2-3; 8 bases line up with TRBD2. Germline V gene lookup returns CDR1 SEHNR and CDR2 FQNEAQ (reference sequence). The CDR3 is 16 amino acids. Trimming cost V 4 bases and J 1 base; bases outside gene matches: 7. DNA of the CDR3: TGTGCCAGCAGCTCAGATAGCGGGACCCGCACAGATACGCAGTATTTT. Protein sequence: CASSSDSGTRTDTQYF. Looking up the rest from reference TRBV7-9 and TRBJ2-3 gives the full variable domain: DTGVSQNPRHKITKRGQNVTFRCDPISEHNRLYWYRQTLGQGPEFLTYFQNEAQLEKSRLLSDRFSAERPKGSFSTLEIQRTEQGDSAMYLCASSSDSGTRTDTQYFGPGTRLTVL.